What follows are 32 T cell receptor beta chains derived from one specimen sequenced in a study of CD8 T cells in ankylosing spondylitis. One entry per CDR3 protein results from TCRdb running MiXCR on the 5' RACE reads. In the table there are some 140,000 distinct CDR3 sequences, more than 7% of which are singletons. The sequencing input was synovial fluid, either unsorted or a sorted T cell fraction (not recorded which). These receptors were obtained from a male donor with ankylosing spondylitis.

The CDR3 protein is CSALTGGAWQETQYF. For the CDR3, the DNA is TGCAGTGCTTTAACTGGAGGGGCTTGGCAAGAGACCCAGTACTTC. The V call is TRBV20-1, the J call TRBJ2-5, with a tentative D call TRBD2 (6 bases). Between the trimmed V and J ends, which lost 5 bases and 2 bases, there was a span of 18 bases. Germline V gene lookup returns CDR1 DFQATT and CDR2 SNEGSKA (reference sequence). This CDR3 region has 15 residues.

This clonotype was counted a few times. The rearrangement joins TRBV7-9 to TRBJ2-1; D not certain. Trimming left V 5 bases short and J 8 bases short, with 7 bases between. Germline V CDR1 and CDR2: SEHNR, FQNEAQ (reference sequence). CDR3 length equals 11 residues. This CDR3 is CASSRRHEQFF. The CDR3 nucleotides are TGTGCCAGCAGCCGGCGGCATGAGCAGTTCTTC.

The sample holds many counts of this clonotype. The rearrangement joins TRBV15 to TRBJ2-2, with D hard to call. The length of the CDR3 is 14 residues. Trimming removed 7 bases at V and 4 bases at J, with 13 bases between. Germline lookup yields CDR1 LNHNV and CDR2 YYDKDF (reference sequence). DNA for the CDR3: TGTGCCACCAAGTCAGAGCAGACCACCGGGGAGCTGTTTTTT. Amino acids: CATKSEQTTGELFF.

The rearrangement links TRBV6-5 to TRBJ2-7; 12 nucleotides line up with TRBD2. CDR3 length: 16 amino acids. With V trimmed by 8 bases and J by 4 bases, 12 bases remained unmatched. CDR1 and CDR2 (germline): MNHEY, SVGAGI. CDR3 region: CASVYASGRAGYEQYF. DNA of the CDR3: TGTGCCAGCGTTTACGCTAGCGGGAGGGCTGGATACGAGCAGTACTTC.

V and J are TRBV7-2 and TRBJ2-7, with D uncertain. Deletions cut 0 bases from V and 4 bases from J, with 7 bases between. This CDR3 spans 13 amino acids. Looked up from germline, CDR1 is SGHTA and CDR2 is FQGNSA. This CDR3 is CASSLALPYEQYF. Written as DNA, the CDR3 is TGTGCCAGCAGCTTAGCCCTTCCTTACGAGCAGTACTTC.

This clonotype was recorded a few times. This CDR3 reads CSARPGTGTQPQHF. The CDR3 DNA reads TGCAGTGCTAGACCTGGGACAGGCACTCAGCCCCAGCATTTT. This sequence joins TRBV20-1 and TRBJ1-5, with 8 bases matching TRBD1. Germline V gives CDR1 DFQATT, CDR2 SNEGSKA (reference sequence). V was clipped by 2 bases and J by 6 bases; unmatched bases: 6. CDR3 size: 14 residues.

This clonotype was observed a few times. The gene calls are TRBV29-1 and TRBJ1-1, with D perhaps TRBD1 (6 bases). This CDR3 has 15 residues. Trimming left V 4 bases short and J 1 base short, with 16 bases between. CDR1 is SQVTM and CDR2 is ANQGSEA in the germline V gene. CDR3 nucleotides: TGCAGCGTTGGGGTACGCGGCAGGGGGAACACTGAAGCTTTCTTT. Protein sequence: CSVGVRGRGNTEAFF.

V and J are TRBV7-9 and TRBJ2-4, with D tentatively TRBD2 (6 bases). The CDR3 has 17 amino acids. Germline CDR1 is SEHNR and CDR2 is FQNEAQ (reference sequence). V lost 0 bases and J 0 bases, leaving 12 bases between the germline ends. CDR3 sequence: CASSLAQGGLAKNIQYF. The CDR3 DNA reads TGTGCCAGCAGCTTAGCCCAGGGAGGCTTAGCCAAAAACATTCAGTACTTC.

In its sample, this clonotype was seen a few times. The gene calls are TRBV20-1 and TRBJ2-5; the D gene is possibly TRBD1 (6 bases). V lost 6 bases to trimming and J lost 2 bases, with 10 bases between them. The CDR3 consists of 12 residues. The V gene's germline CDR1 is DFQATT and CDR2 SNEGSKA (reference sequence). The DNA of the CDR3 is TGCAGTGCCCAGAGGGGGCAAGAGACCCAGTACTTC. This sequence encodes CSAQRGQETQYF.

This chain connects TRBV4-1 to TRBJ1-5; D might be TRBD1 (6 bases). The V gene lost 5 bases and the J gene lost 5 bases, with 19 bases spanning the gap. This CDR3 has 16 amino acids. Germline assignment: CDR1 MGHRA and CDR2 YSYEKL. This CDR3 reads CASSFRRDTLDQPQHF. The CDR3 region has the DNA TGCGCCAGCAGCTTCCGCCGGGACACCTTGGATCAGCCCCAGCATTTT.

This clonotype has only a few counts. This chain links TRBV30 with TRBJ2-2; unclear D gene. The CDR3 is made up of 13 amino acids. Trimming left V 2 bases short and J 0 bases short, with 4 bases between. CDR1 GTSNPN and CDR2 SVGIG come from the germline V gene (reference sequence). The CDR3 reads CAWSSANTGELFF. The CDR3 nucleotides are TGTGCCTGGAGTTCAGCGAACACCGGGGAGCTGTTTTTT.

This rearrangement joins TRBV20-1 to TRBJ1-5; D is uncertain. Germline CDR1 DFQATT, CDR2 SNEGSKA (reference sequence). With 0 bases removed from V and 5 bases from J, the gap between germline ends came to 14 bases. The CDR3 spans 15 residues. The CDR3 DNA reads TGCAGTGCTAGAGAGTTAGGGAGGGCAGATCAGCCCCAGCATTTT. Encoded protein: CSARELGRADQPQHF.

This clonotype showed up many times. For the CDR3, the DNA is TGTGCCAGCAGCGCCGGGACTAGAAACCGTCGGAAAGGCACAGATACGCAGTATTTT. It is translated as CASSAGTRNRRKGTDTQYF. The rearrangement uses TRBV3-1 and TRBJ2-3; 8 nucleotides agree with TRBD2. Unmatched junction bases numbered 17, after V lost 5 bases and J lost 1 base. CDR3 length: 19 amino acids. Germline CDR1 and CDR2: LGHDT and YNNKEL (reference sequence).

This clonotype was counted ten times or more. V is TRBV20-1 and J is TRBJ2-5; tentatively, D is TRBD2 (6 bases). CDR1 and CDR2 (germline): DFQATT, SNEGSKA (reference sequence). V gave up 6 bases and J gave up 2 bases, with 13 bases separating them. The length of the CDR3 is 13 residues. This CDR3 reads CSADGTQQETQYF. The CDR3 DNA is TGCAGTGCCGACGGGACTCAACAAGAGACCCAGTACTTC.

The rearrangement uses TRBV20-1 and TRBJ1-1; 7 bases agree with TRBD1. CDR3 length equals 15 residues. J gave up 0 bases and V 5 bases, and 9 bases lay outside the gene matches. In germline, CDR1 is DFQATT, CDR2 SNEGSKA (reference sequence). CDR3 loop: CSAGGRGSVNTEAFF. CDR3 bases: TGCAGTGCTGGGGGCAGGGGGTCGGTGAACACTGAAGCTTTCTTT.

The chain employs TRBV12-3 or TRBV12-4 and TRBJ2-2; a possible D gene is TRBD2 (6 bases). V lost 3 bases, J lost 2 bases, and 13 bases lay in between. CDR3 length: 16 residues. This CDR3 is CASSFCSGTNTGELFF. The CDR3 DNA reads TGTGCCAGCAGTTTCTGTAGCGGAACTAACACCGGGGAGCTGTTTTTT.

In nucleotides, the CDR3 is TGTGCCATCAGTAACCGGGACAGGGGGTTTGGAAACACCATATATTTT. This gives the protein CAISNRDRGFGNTIYF. The chain joins TRBV10-3 to TRBJ1-3, with 11 bases identical to TRBD1. V dropped 5 bases and J dropped 3; count of bases not matched to a gene: 6. The CDR3 is 16 residues long. Germline CDR1 is ENHRY and CDR2 is SYGVKD.

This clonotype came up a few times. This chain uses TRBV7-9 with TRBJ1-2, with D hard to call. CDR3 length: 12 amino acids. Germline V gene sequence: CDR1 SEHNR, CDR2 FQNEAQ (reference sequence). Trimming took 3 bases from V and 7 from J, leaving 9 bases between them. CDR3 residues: CASSFGRTGYTF. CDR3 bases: TGTGCCAGCAGCTTTGGCAGAACTGGCTACACCTTC.

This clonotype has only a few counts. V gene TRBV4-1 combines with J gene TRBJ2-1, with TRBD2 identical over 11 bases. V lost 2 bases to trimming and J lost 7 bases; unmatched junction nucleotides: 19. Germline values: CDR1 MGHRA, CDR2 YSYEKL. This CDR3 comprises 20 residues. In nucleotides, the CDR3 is TGCGCCAGCAGCCAATCCGACCCCATTTTACTAGCGGGAGTGAGGAATGAGCAGTTCTTC. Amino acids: CASSQSDPILLAGVRNEQFF.

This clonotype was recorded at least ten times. The CDR3 here is CASSSDPNTEAFF. The CDR3 DNA is TGCGCCAGCAGCTCCGACCCGAACACTGAAGCTTTCTTT. This rearrangement joins TRBV5-1 to TRBJ1-1; D is undetermined. Deletions cut 3 bases from V and 1 base from J, with 7 bases between. Germline V lookup: CDR1 SGHRS, CDR2 YFSETQ. The CDR3 loop spans 13 amino acids.

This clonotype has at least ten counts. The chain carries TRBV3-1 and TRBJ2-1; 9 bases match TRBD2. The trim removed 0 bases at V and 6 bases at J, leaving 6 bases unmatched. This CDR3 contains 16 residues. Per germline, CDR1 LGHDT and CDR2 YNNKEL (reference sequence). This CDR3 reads CASSQDFPAGGNEQFF. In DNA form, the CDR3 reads TGTGCCAGCAGCCAAGATTTCCCAGCGGGAGGCAATGAGCAGTTCTTC.

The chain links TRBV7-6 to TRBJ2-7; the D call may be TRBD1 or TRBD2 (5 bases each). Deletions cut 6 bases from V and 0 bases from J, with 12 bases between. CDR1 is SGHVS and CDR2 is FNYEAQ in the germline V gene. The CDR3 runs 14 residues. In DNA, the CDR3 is TGTGCCAGCAGTACCCGGGACGGCTCCTACGAGCAGTACTTC. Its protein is CASSTRDGSYEQYF.

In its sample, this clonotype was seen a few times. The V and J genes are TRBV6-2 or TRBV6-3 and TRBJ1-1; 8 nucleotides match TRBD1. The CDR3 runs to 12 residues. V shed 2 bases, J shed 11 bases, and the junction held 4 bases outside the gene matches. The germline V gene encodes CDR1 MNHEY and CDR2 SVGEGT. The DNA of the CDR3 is TGTGCCAGCAGTTACCAGGACAGGGACGCTTTCTTT. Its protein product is CASSYQDRDAFF.

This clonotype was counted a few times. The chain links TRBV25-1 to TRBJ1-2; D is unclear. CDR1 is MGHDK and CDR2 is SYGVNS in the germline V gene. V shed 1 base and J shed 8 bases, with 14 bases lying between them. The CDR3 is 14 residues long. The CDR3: CASSEWDKELGYTF. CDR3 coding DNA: TGTGCCAGCAGTGAATGGGATAAGGAGCTGGGCTACACCTTC.

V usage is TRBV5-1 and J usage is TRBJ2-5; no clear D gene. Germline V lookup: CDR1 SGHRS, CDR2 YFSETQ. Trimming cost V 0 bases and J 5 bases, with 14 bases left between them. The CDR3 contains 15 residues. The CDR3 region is CASSLGDPALETQYF. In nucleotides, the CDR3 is TGCGCCAGCAGCTTGGGGGATCCGGCCTTGGAGACCCAGTACTTC.

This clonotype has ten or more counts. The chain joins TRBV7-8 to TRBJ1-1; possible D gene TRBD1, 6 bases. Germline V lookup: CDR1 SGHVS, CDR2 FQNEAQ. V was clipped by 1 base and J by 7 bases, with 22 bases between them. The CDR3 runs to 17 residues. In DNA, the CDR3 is TGTGCCAGCAGCTTAGGGGAGACAGGCTTGGATGGTGATGAAGCTTTCTTT. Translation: CASSLGETGLDGDEAFF.

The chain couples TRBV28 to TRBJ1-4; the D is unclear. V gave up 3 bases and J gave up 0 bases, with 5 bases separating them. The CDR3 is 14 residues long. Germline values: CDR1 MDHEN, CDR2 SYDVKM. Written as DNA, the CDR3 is TGTGCCAGCAGTTTGCGAGCAACTAATGAAAAACTGTTTTTT. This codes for CASSLRATNEKLFF.

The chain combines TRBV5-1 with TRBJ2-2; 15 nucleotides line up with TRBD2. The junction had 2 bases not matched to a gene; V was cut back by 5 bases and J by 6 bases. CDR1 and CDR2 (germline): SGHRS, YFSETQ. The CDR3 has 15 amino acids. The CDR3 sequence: CASSWTSGRAGELFF. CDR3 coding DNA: TGCGCCAGCAGTTGGACTAGCGGGAGGGCCGGGGAGCTGTTTTTT. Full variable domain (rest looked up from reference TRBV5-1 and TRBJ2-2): KAGVTQTPRYLIKTRGQQVTLSCSPISGHRSVSWYQQTPGQGLQFLFEYFSETQRNKGNFPGRFSGRQFSNSRSEMNVSTLELGDSALYLCASSWTSGRAGELFFGEGSRLTVL.

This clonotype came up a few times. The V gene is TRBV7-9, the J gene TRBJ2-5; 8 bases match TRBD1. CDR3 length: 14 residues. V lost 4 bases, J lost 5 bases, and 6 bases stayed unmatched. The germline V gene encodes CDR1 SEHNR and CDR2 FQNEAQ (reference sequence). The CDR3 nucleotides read TGTGCCAGCAGCTACCAGGGGGCGCGGGAGACCCAGTACTTC. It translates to CASSYQGARETQYF.

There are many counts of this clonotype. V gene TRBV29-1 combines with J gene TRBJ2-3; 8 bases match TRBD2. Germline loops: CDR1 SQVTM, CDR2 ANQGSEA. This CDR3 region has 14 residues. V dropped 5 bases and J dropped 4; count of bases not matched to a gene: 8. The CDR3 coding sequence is TGCAGCGTTTTAGCGGGGAAGGGCGCAGATACGCAGTATTTT. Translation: CSVLAGKGADTQYF.

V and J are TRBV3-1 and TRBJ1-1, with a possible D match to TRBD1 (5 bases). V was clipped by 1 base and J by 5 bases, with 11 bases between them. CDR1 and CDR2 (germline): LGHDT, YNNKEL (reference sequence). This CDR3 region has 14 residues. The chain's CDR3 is CASSQVEGRTEAFF. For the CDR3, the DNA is TGTGCCAGCAGCCAAGTTGAGGGGAGAACTGAAGCTTTCTTT.

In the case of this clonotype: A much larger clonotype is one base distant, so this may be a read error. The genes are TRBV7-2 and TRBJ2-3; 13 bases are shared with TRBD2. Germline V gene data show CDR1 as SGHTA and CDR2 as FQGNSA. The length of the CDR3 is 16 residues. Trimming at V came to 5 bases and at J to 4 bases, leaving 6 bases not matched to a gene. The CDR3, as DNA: TGTGCCAGCAGCATCGGGACTAGCGGGGAAGCAGATACGCAGTATTTT. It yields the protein CASSIGTSGEADTQYF.